Shown below are 32 T cell receptor beta chains from a single sample sequenced in a study of OX40 agonist ivuxolimab in advanced cancers. Here immunoSEQ multiplex PCR was the method, and the copy in TCRdb shows in-frame clones only, minus some. In the table there are roughly 70,000 clones, 88% of which are singletons. The specimen was CD4+ or CD8+ T cells sorted from blood, collected in a trial of the OX40 agonist ivuxolimab. The receptors shown here come from an adult with an advanced solid tumor such as melanoma, head and neck, liver or kidney cancer.

As for this clone: An end of the junction does not agree with germline; a read error may underlie this. The chain couples TRBV28 to TRBJ2-3; 13 bases fit TRBD2. The CDR3 is 18 residues long. Germline V gene sequence: CDR1 MDHEN, CDR2 SYDVKM. This CDR3 reads CAGSQSWTSGRKSDTQYF. In nucleotides, the CDR3 is TGTGCCGGCAGTCAATCCTGGACTAGCGGGAGAAAATCAGATACGCAGTATTTT. Looking up the rest from reference TRBV28 and TRBJ2-3 gives the full variable domain: DVKVTQSSRYLVKRTGEKVFLECVQDMDHENMFWYRQDPGLGLRLIYFSYDVKMKEKGDIPEGYSVSREKKERFSLILESASTNQTSMYLCAGSQSWTSGRKSDTQYFGPGTRLTVL.

The rearrangement uses TRBV5-4 and TRBJ1-2, with D uncertain. Trimming took off 2 bases at V and 0 bases at J, with 5 bases between the two ends. This CDR3 has 13 amino acids. CDR1 and CDR2 from the germline V gene are SGHNT and YYREEE (reference sequence). Here the CDR3 reads CASSFPPNYGYTF. The CDR3 DNA follows: TGTGCCAGCAGCTTCCCCCCTAACTATGGCTACACCTTC.

As DNA, the CDR3 is TGTGCCAGCTCACACAGCCTTCTCGACGGAGATACGCAGTATTTT. As protein: CASSHSLLDGDTQYF. The J gene is TRBJ2-3, the V gene TRBV18; D is unresolved. The germline V gene encodes CDR1 KGHSH and CDR2 LQKENI. CDR3 length: 15 residues. V lost 4 bases and J 5 bases, leaving 16 bases between the germline ends.

The CDR3 nucleotides are TGTGCCAGCAGCTTGTATGGGGGCGCAGGGTACGAGCAGTACTTC. Encoded protein: CASSLYGGAGYEQYF. The chain combines TRBV5-5 with TRBJ2-7, with a weak D call TRBD1 (6 bases). CDR3 length: 15 residues. Trimming took off 1 base at V and 4 bases at J, with 15 bases between the two ends. Per the germline V gene, CDR1 is SGHKS and CDR2 is YYEKEE (reference sequence).

V is TRBV5-1 and J is TRBJ2-3; D might be TRBD2 (5 bases). This CDR3 contains 12 residues. In germline, CDR1 is SGHRS, CDR2 YFSETQ. Trimming removed 1 base from V and 6 bases from J, with 6 bases in between. CDR3 sequence reads: CASSLTRDTQYF. The CDR3 region has the DNA TGCGCCAGCAGCTTGACTAGGGATACGCAGTATTTT. Complete variable domain (other parts from reference TRBV5-1 and TRBJ2-3): KAGVTQTPRYLIKTRGQQVTLSCSPISGHRSVSWYQQTPGQGLQFLFEYFSETQRNKGNFPGRFSGRQFSNSRSEMNVSTLELGDSALYLCASSLTRDTQYFGPGTRLTVL.

This chain joins TRBV6-5 and TRBJ1-2; D not resolved. The V end lost 5 bases, the J end lost 9 bases, and 13 bases lay between the germline ends. The V gene's germline CDR1 is MNHEY and CDR2 SVGAGI. The CDR3 totals 12 residues. Here the CDR3 DNA reads TGTGCCAGCAGTCGTGTCGGGGAGAGCTACACCTTC. Its protein is CASSRVGESYTF.

V gene TRBV18 combines with J gene TRBJ2-1; 10 bases agree with TRBD2. The CDR3 is 15 residues long. The germline CDR1 and CDR2 sequences are KGHSH and LQKENI. With 2 bases clipped from V and 3 bases from J, the junction kept 1 base outside the gene matches. Written as DNA, the CDR3 is TGTGCCAGCTCACCAACTAGCGGGGACTACAATGAGCAGTTCTTC. Protein product: CASSPTSGDYNEQFF.

The chain joins TRBV7-9 to TRBJ1-2; weak D call: TRBD1 (5 bases). Germline-derived CDR1 and CDR2 are SEHNR and FQNEAQ (reference sequence). V gave up 5 bases and J gave up 13 bases, with 23 bases separating them. This CDR3 has 14 residues. CDR3 protein: CASSPNSPKGEVTF. Written as DNA, the CDR3 is TGTGCCAGCAGCCCTAATTCCCCAAAAGGGGAGGTCACCTTC. Combining the CDR3 with reference TRBV7-9 and TRBJ1-2 gives the whole variable domain DTGVSQNPRHKITKRGQNVTFRCDPISEHNRLYWYRQTLGQGPEFLTYFQNEAQLEKSRLLSDRFSAERPKGSFSTLEIQRTEQGDSAMYLCASSPNSPKGEVTFGSGTRLTVV.

This chain uses TRBV15 with TRBJ2-3, with D maybe TRBD1 (5 bases). CDR1 and CDR2 (germline): LNHNV, YYDKDF (reference sequence). Trimming removed 1 base at V and 6 bases at J, with 11 bases between. The CDR3 covers 14 residues. CDR3 protein: CATSRGEKGDTQYF. DNA of the CDR3: TGTGCCACCAGCAGAGGGGAAAAGGGGGATACGCAGTATTTT.

This clone was counted once. V gene TRBV11-2 combines with J gene TRBJ1-2, with no clear D. The CDR3 has 12 residues. Deletions cut 8 bases from V and 4 bases from J, with 11 bases between. CDR1 and CDR2 from the germline V gene are SGHAT and FQNNGV. The CDR3 nucleotides are TGTGCCAGCGCGAGTCTCGGCTATGGCTACACCTTC. Protein sequence: CASASLGYGYTF.

The chain joins TRBV10-3 to TRBJ1-1; a possible D gene is TRBD1 (5 bases). Trimming stripped 6 bases from V and 1 base from J, with 6 bases between. Germline CDR1 is ENHRY and CDR2 is SYGVKD. CDR3 length: 12 residues. The chain's CDR3 is CAIRGGNTEAFF. The DNA for the CDR3 is TGTGCCATCAGGGGGGGGAACACTGAAGCTTTCTTT.

The chain joins TRBV7-9 to TRBJ1-1; D is uncertain. Trimming took off 2 bases at V and 0 bases at J, with 4 bases between the two ends. This CDR3 has 13 amino acids. CDR1 and CDR2 from the germline V gene are SEHNR and FQNEAQ (reference sequence). CDR3 loop: CASSLIVNTEAFF. The CDR3 DNA follows: TGTGCCAGCAGCTTAATAGTGAACACTGAAGCTTTCTTT.

The V and J genes are TRBV5-6 and TRBJ1-3; D gene ambiguous. The CDR3 length is 12 residues. V lost 2 bases and J lost 3, with 3 bases in between. Germline V gene lookup returns CDR1 SGHDT and CDR2 YYEEEE. The CDR3 sequence is CASSLNGNTIYF. The CDR3 DNA follows: TGTGCCAGCAGCTTAAATGGAAACACCATATATTTT.

This clone was counted only a few times. This chain joins TRBV30 and TRBJ1-1; D may be TRBD1 (5 bases). This CDR3 is 14 amino acids long. CDR1 is GTSNPN and CDR2 is SVGIG in the germline V gene (reference sequence). Trimming stripped 2 bases from V and 1 base from J, with 11 bases between. CDR3 sequence reads: CAWSRWRGNTEAFF. CDR3 bases: TGTGCCTGGAGTCGATGGAGGGGGAACACTGAAGCTTTCTTT.

Only a few counts were recorded for this clone. The V gene is TRBV7-9, the J gene TRBJ1-1; D is unresolved. The V and J ends lost 5 bases and 6 bases respectively, with 10 bases between them. CDR3 length: 12 amino acids. The V gene's germline CDR1 is SEHNR and CDR2 FQNEAQ (reference sequence). The CDR3 protein is CASSPQSSEAFF. The DNA of the CDR3 is TGTGCCAGCAGCCCCCAGAGTTCTGAAGCTTTCTTT. Filled out from reference TRBV7-9 and TRBJ1-1, the complete variable domain reads DTGVSQNPRHKITKRGQNVTFRCDPISEHNRLYWYRQTLGQGPEFLTYFQNEAQLEKSRLLSDRFSAERPKGSFSTLEIQRTEQGDSAMYLCASSPQSSEAFFGQGTRLTVV.

This clone appeared once. This chain connects TRBV5-1 to TRBJ2-2; the D is unclear. Trimming shortened V by 0 bases and J by 6 bases, and 3 bases separated the two germline ends. The CDR3 has 12 residues. The germline V gene has CDR1 SGHRS and CDR2 YFSETQ. In DNA, the CDR3 is TGCGCCAGCAGCTTGGAGGCCGGGGAGCTGTTTTTT. It codes for CASSLEAGELFF.

Worth noting for this clone: Relative to the germline gene, one junction end is altered; a read error may explain this. The V call is TRBV28, the J call TRBJ2-1; 9 bases map to TRBD1. This CDR3 spans 13 amino acids. The germline V gene has CDR1 MDHEN and CDR2 SYDVKM. The CDR3 DNA reads as TGTGCCAGCAGTCCCCCCGACAGGGGGTTAATGATCTTC. Amino acid sequence: CASSPPDRGLMIF.

The chain carries TRBV5-1 and TRBJ2-2, with D tentatively TRBD2 (7 bases). Trimming pared 4 bases from V and 4 bases from J, leaving 20 bases between. CDR3 length: 17 amino acids. CDR1 and CDR2 from the germline V gene are SGHRS and YFSETQ. CDR3 in amino acids: CASSPGGRARGTGELFF. The CDR3 DNA reads TGCGCCAGCAGCCCCGGGGGGCGGGCGCGGGGCACCGGGGAGCTGTTTTTT.

The chain links TRBV27 to TRBJ2-7, with D perhaps matching TRBD1 (5 bases). This CDR3 is built from 16 residues. CDR1 is MNHEY, CDR2 SMNVEV, per germline (reference sequence). Trimming removed 6 bases at V and 0 bases at J, with 18 bases between. CDR3 in DNA: TGTGCCAGCAGCAAGCAGGGATCTTACTACTCCTACGAGCAGTACTTC. Its protein product is CASSKQGSYYSYEQYF.

The chain joins TRBV6-5 to TRBJ1-1, with a tentative D call TRBD1 (5 bases). The CDR3 is 15 amino acids. Trimming took off 3 bases at V and 1 base at J, with 12 bases between the two ends. The germline V gene encodes CDR1 MNHEY and CDR2 SVGAGI. For the CDR3, the DNA is TGTGCCAGCAGTTATTTGGACACCCGGAACACTGAAGCTTTCTTT. Its protein product is CASSYLDTRNTEAFF.

This chain connects TRBV9 to TRBJ2-3, with D hard to call. V lost 0 bases and J 6 bases, leaving 14 bases between the germline ends. The germline gives CDR1 SGDLS, CDR2 YYNGEE. CDR3 length: 15 residues. The CDR3, as DNA: TGTGCCAGCAGCGTAGTGGCTACCCCACCGGATACGCAGTATTTT. This translates into CASSVVATPPDTQYF.

V gene TRBV27 combines with J gene TRBJ2-3; D is undetermined. The CDR3 sequence is 13 residues long. Germline assignment: CDR1 MNHEY and CDR2 SMNVEV (reference sequence). V lost 5 bases and J 5 bases, leaving 11 bases between the germline ends. CDR3 nucleotides: TGTGCCAGCAGTATTGCCCAGCGAGATACGCAGTATTTT. Translating gives CASSIAQRDTQYF.

The chain joins TRBV11-1 to TRBJ1-2, with a tentative D call TRBD1 (6 bases). The V gene's germline CDR1 is SGHAT and CDR2 FQDESV (reference sequence). This CDR3 has 15 residues. Trimming removed 5 bases from V and 4 bases from J, with 17 bases in between. CDR3 sequence: CASSPFQGSSYGYTF. CDR3 bases: TGTGCCAGCAGCCCCTTCCAGGGGTCCTCCTATGGCTACACCTTC.

The chain uses TRBV5-1 and TRBJ2-1; 12 bases map to TRBD2. The CDR3 consists of 15 residues. The trim removed 2 bases at V and 8 bases at J, leaving 5 bases unmatched. The germline V gene encodes CDR1 SGHRS and CDR2 YFSETQ. The CDR3 DNA reads TGCGCCAGCAGCTTACTAGCGGGAGGAAGGGATGAGCAGTTCTTC. Residues: CASSLLAGGRDEQFF.

The chain joins TRBV5-4 to TRBJ2-3; D perhaps matches TRBD1 (5 bases). V was trimmed by 3 bases and J by 2 bases, leaving 16 bases between them. CDR1 is SGHNT, CDR2 YYREEE, per germline (reference sequence). The CDR3 has 16 amino acids. This CDR3 is CASSSMGGQYTDTQYF. The CDR3 DNA reads as TGTGCCAGCAGCTCAATGGGCGGACAATACACAGATACGCAGTATTTT. Variable domain in full (rest from reference TRBV5-4 and TRBJ2-3): ETGVTQSPTHLIKTRGQQVTLRCSSQSGHNTVSWYQQALGQGPQFIFQYYREEENGRGNFPPRFSGLQFPNYSSELNVNALELDDSALYLCASSSMGGQYTDTQYFGPGTRLTVL.

This clone was observed a few times. The chain uses TRBV19 and TRBJ1-4; D uncertain. Germline V lookup: CDR1 LNHDA, CDR2 SQIVND (reference sequence). The V and J ends lost 7 bases and 2 bases respectively, with 14 bases between them. This CDR3 has 15 amino acids. CDR3 DNA sequence: TGTGCCAGTACCCGGGGATCAGCGACTAATGAAAAACTGTTTTTT. This sequence encodes CASTRGSATNEKLFF.

The J gene is TRBJ2-7, the V gene TRBV30; the match to TRBD1 covers 10 bases. CDR3 length: 14 residues. Germline V CDR1 and CDR2: GTSNPN, SVGIG (reference sequence). J was trimmed by 5 bases and V by 2 bases; bases with no gene match: 6. The chain's CDR3 is CAWSSGTGAHEQYF. CDR3 sequence (DNA): TGTGCCTGGAGTAGTGGGACAGGGGCCCACGAGCAGTACTTC.

The count of this clone is one. V is TRBV5-1 and J is TRBJ1-3; D may be TRBD1 (5 bases). The V gene lost 4 bases and the J gene lost 0 bases, with 20 bases spanning the gap. The CDR3 totals 18 residues. CDR1 is SGHRS and CDR2 is YFSETQ in the germline V gene. CDR3 nucleotide sequence: TGCGCCAGCAGCGCCACCGGGACGACAACCCTCTCTGGAAACACCATATATTTT. The encoded protein is CASSATGTTTLSGNTIYF.

DNA of the CDR3: TGTGCCATCAGTGAGTCACTGGCGGGTACAGATACGCAGTATTTT. It yields the protein CAISESLAGTDTQYF. This chain links TRBV10-3 with TRBJ2-3; tentative D call: TRBD2 (5 bases). Trimming took off 0 bases at V and 3 bases at J, with 10 bases between the two ends. This CDR3 comprises 15 residues. CDR1 and CDR2 from the germline V gene are ENHRY and SYGVKD.

V gene TRBV19 combines with J gene TRBJ1-5, with TRBD1 identical over 8 bases. Trimming took 6 bases from V and 6 from J; bases not matched to a gene: 10. The V gene's germline CDR1 is LNHDA and CDR2 SQIVND (reference sequence). The CDR3 loop spans 15 amino acids. The CDR3 DNA is TGTGCCAGTAGGGGGTATCAAACAGGGGGTCAGCCCCAGCATTTT. This translates into CASRGYQTGGQPQHF. Looking up the rest from reference TRBV19 and TRBJ1-5 gives the full variable domain: DGGITQSPKYLFRKEGQNVTLSCEQNLNHDAMYWYRQDPGQGLRLIYYSQIVNDFQKGDIAEGYSVSREKKESFPLTVTSAQKNPTAFYLCASRGYQTGGQPQHFGDGTRLSIL.

This clone has only one observation. The rearrangement joins TRBV6-1 to TRBJ2-5; D ambiguous. Germline values: CDR1 MNHNS, CDR2 SASEGT. There are 11 residues in the CDR3. Between the trimmed V and J ends, which lost 8 bases and 7 bases, there was a span of 11 bases. CDR3 DNA sequence: TGTGCCAGCCAAAGAGTCGCGACCCAGTACTTC. Protein: CASQRVATQYF.

This clone rates as medium-sized (0.01 to 0.1%). For the CDR3, the DNA is TGTGCCAGCAGCCCCGCGGCAGGGGGCCTTAGAGGCTACACCTTC. It translates to CASSPAAGGLRGYTF. This sequence joins TRBV6-6 and TRBJ1-2; TRBD1 matches at 8 bases. The CDR3 extends over 15 amino acids. The ends lost 6 bases at V and 8 bases at J; junction bases unmatched: 14. Looked up from germline, CDR1 is MNHNY and CDR2 is SVGAGI (reference sequence).